This entry lists 22 T cell receptor beta chains sequenced from one sample in a study of OX40 agonist ivuxolimab in advanced cancers. Profiling relied on immunoSEQ multiplex PCR, and the TCRdb table lists in-frame clones only, not all of them. There are about 35,000 clones in the sample; 65% to 75% occur only once, and around 21% lies in the top ten. Sequenced here: CD4+ or CD8+ T cells sorted from blood, sampled in a trial of the OX40 agonist ivuxolimab. The origin of the receptors is an adult with an advanced solid tumor such as melanoma, head and neck, liver or kidney cancer.

This clone showed up just a few times. This chain connects TRBV5-4 to TRBJ2-2; D not resolved. V lost 4 bases to trimming and J lost 3 bases, with 10 bases between them. This CDR3 region has 14 residues. CDR1 and CDR2 from the germline V gene are SGHNT and YYREEE (reference sequence). CDR3 sequence (DNA): TGTGCCAGCAGCCTTCGGACCGACACCGGGGAGCTGTTTTTT. The encoded protein is CASSLRTDTGELFF. The whole variable domain, remainder taken from reference TRBV5-4 and TRBJ2-2, is ETGVTQSPTHLIKTRGQQVTLRCSSQSGHNTVSWYQQALGQGPQFIFQYYREEENGRGNFPPRFSGLQFPNYSSELNVNALELDDSALYLCASSLRTDTGELFFGEGSRLTVL.

This clone turned up a few times. The chain employs TRBV5-1 and TRBJ2-3; 8 bases fit TRBD1. Unmatched junction bases numbered 6, after V lost 0 bases and J lost 3 bases. This CDR3 comprises 16 residues. Germline CDR1 is SGHRS and CDR2 is YFSETQ. The CDR3 here is CASSLVGQGSTDTQYF. The CDR3 DNA reads TGCGCCAGCAGCTTGGTCGGACAGGGTTCAACAGATACGCAGTATTTT. Together with reference TRBV5-1 and TRBJ2-3, the CDR3 gives the full variable domain: KAGVTQTPRYLIKTRGQQVTLSCSPISGHRSVSWYQQTPGQGLQFLFEYFSETQRNKGNFPGRFSGRQFSNSRSEMNVSTLELGDSALYLCASSLVGQGSTDTQYFGPGTRLTVL.

V is TRBV5-1 and J is TRBJ2-2; TRBD1 might be the D (5 bases). Deletions cut 7 bases from V and 6 bases from J, with 10 bases between. The V gene's germline CDR1 is SGHRS and CDR2 YFSETQ. The CDR3 length is 12 residues. DNA of the CDR3: TGCGCCAGCGATGAAGGGGCCGGGGAGCTGTTTTTT. It translates to CASDEGAGELFF.

The chain is built from TRBV28 and TRBJ1-2; possible D gene TRBD1, 5 bases. The CDR3 is 15 amino acids. The germline V gene encodes CDR1 MDHEN and CDR2 SYDVKM. Trimming cost V 6 bases and J 4 bases, with 18 bases left between them. This CDR3 reads CASRYTGTGSYGYTF. The CDR3 DNA is TGTGCCAGCAGATACACAGGAACAGGTTCCTATGGCTACACCTTC.

CDR3 sequence: CASSLDVGQPQHF. In DNA, the CDR3 is TGTGCCAGCAGCTTGGACGTAGGGCAGCCCCAGCATTTT. The chain carries TRBV11-1 and TRBJ1-5; the D is unclear. The germline V gene has CDR1 SGHAT and CDR2 FQDESV (reference sequence). CDR3 length equals 13 residues. With 3 bases removed from V and 7 bases from J, the gap between germline ends came to 10 bases.

The DNA for the CDR3 is TGCGCCAGCTCCGATCAAACAGATACGCAGTATTTT. Amino acid sequence: CASSDQTDTQYF. V and J are TRBV5-1 and TRBJ2-3; D remains unclear. In germline, CDR1 is SGHRS, CDR2 YFSETQ. The CDR3 runs to 12 residues. V was trimmed by 7 bases and J by 3 bases, leaving 9 bases between them.

This clone was observed a few times. V and J are TRBV5-1 and TRBJ1-2; 10 bases agree with TRBD1. V trimming: 4 bases; J trimming: 2 bases; junction bases outside the gene matches: 5. Germline V gene sequence: CDR1 SGHRS, CDR2 YFSETQ. The CDR3 totals 15 residues. In DNA form, the CDR3 reads TGCGCCAGCAGCGTTCAGGGACAGGGGAACTATGGCTACACCTTC. Translated: CASSVQGQGNYGYTF.

The rearrangement uses TRBV2 and TRBJ2-1, with D uncertain. The V end lost 10 bases, the J end lost 0 bases, and 10 bases lay between the germline ends. The CDR3 sequence is 13 residues long. Germline loops: CDR1 SNHLY, CDR2 FYNNEI. The CDR3 nucleotides are TGTGCCAACACCGGGTCCTCCTACAATGAGCAGTTCTTC. Translation: CANTGSSYNEQFF.

CDR3 DNA sequence: TGTGCCAGCACAAAGGCGGGGGTGAAACAAGAGACCCAGTACTTC. Translated, it gives CASTKAGVKQETQYF. This chain links TRBV7-2 with TRBJ2-5; 7 nucleotides match TRBD2. V was clipped by 7 bases and J by 2 bases; unmatched bases: 10. The CDR3 spans 15 residues. Germline CDR1 and CDR2: SGHTA and FQGNSA.

This clone was picked up one time. CDR3 sequence reads: CASSAFSTGLGEKLFF. CDR3 coding DNA: TGTGCCAGTAGTGCCTTTTCGACAGGGTTGGGGGAAAAACTGTTTTTT. The V and J genes are TRBV19 and TRBJ1-4; 7 bases match TRBD1. The V gene's germline CDR1 is LNHDA and CDR2 SQIVND (reference sequence). The V segment lost 5 bases and the J segment 8 bases; nucleotides outside the gene matches: 14. The length of the CDR3 is 16 residues.

V and J are TRBV7-2 and TRBJ2-5; possibly TRBD1 or TRBD2 for D (5 bases each). Trimming left V 4 bases short and J 3 bases short, with 15 bases between. This CDR3 region has 15 residues. Germline V gene data show CDR1 as SGHTA and CDR2 as FQGNSA. CDR3 residues: CASSYPRLGEETQYF. The CDR3, as DNA: TGTGCCAGCAGCTACCCGCGTTTGGGGGAAGAGACCCAGTACTTC.

The rearrangement links TRBV30 to TRBJ2-6; D gene unclear. This CDR3 is built from 16 residues. Deletions cut 0 bases from V and 0 bases from J, with 9 bases between. CDR1 GTSNPN and CDR2 SVGIG come from the germline V gene (reference sequence). Here the CDR3 DNA reads TGTGCCTGGAGTGTCAGGCCCAGCTCTGGGGCCAACGTCCTGACTTTC. Protein sequence: CAWSVRPSSGANVLTF.

V is TRBV29-1 and J is TRBJ2-5; 9 nucleotides match TRBD2. The junction had 7 bases not matched to a gene; V was cut back by 4 bases and J by 1 base. Germline values: CDR1 SQVTM, CDR2 ANQGSEA. The CDR3 sequence is 15 residues long. CDR3 nucleotide sequence: TGCAGCGTTGCCTCTAGCGGGGCCGTCCAAGAGACCCAGTACTTC. This gives the protein CSVASSGAVQETQYF.

The rearrangement links TRBV6-1 to TRBJ2-1; 9 bases line up with TRBD2. The CDR3 extends over 15 amino acids. With 0 bases clipped from V and 6 bases from J, the junction kept 3 bases outside the gene matches. Germline V CDR1 and CDR2: MNHNS, SASEGT. In DNA, the CDR3 is TGTGCCAGCAGTGAAGCCCTAGCGGGGACCAATGAGCAGTTCTTC. Its translation is CASSEALAGTNEQFF.

The CDR3 coding sequence is TGTGCCAGTAGGGCAGGGGAGGCGACCCAGTACTTC. Translating it yields CASRAGEATQYF. This chain links TRBV19 with TRBJ2-5; D tentatively fits TRBD1 or TRBD2 (6 bases each). CDR3 length: 12 amino acids. The germline gives CDR1 LNHDA, CDR2 SQIVND (reference sequence). V shed 6 bases and J shed 7 bases, with 12 bases lying between them.

This clone turned up a few times. The V gene is TRBV5-4, the J gene TRBJ1-3, with D unclear. Germline V lookup: CDR1 SGHNT, CDR2 YYREEE (reference sequence). This CDR3 region has 14 residues. V was cut by 2 bases and J by 4 bases, with 10 bases left in between. CDR3: CASSLAGYGNTIYF. The CDR3 bases are TGTGCCAGCAGCTTAGCGGGGTACGGAAACACCATATATTTT.

The CDR3 DNA follows: TGTGCCAGCAGCGCCGGGACTCCATCGAAGGGCTACACCTTC. It is translated as CASSAGTPSKGYTF. The chain joins TRBV5-4 to TRBJ1-2; possibly TRBD1 for D (5 bases). CDR3 length: 14 residues. Germline values: CDR1 SGHNT, CDR2 YYREEE (reference sequence). V shed 4 bases and J shed 8 bases, with 18 bases lying between them.

The chain carries TRBV18 and TRBJ1-1; D is uncertain. Germline V gene data show CDR1 as KGHSH and CDR2 as LQKENI. This CDR3 spans 12 amino acids. The V end was cut by 5 bases, the J end by 2 bases, with 6 bases between. CDR3 nucleotides: TGTGCCAGCTCATTCCCTAACACTGAAGCTTTCTTT. Residues: CASSFPNTEAFF.

The V call is TRBV6-5, the J call TRBJ2-7; 7 nucleotides agree with TRBD1. V shed 11 bases and J 6 bases; nucleotides not matched to a gene: 10. This CDR3 is 12 amino acids long. Germline assignment: CDR1 MNHEY and CDR2 SVGAGI. The CDR3 DNA is TGTGCCTGCCGCCAGGGGGATGGCGAGCAGTACTTC. Protein sequence: CACRQGDGEQYF.

This chain uses TRBV6-5 with TRBJ2-2; D call uncertain. This CDR3 contains 12 residues. CDR1 MNHEY and CDR2 SVGAGI come from the germline V gene. V shed 7 bases and J shed 1 base, with 4 bases lying between them. The CDR3 DNA sequence: TGTGCCAGCAAGGGGAACACCGGGGAGCTGTTTTTT. It yields the protein CASKGNTGELFF.

This chain joins TRBV13 and TRBJ2-1, with D tentatively TRBD1 (5 bases). Trimming stripped 2 bases from V and 6 bases from J, with 5 bases between. Germline V gives CDR1 PRHDT, CDR2 FYEKMQ (reference sequence). The CDR3 contains 12 residues. As DNA, the CDR3 is TGTGCCAGCAGCTTAAGGGGCAATGAGCAGTTCTTC. Its translation: CASSLRGNEQFF.

The gene calls are TRBV25-1 and TRBJ2-1; D not resolved. The V gene lost 1 base and the J gene lost 10 bases, with 5 bases spanning the gap. The CDR3 consists of 11 residues. Germline CDR1 and CDR2: MGHDK and SYGVNS. In DNA form, the CDR3 reads TGTGCCAGCAGTGAATCCCGAGAGCAGTTCTTC. Amino acids: CASSESREQFF.